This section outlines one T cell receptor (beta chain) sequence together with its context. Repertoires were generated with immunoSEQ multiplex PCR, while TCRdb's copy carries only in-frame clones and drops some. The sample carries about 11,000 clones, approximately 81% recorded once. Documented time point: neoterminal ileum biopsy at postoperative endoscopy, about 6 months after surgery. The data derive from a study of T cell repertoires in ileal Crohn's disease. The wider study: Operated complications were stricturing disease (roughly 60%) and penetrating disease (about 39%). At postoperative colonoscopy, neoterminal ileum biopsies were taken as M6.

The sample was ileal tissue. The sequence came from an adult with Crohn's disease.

CDR3 in DNA: TGTGCCAGCAGTTTATCTTCGGACTCGTGGAGTGAAGCTTTCTTT. Translation: CASSLSSDSWSEAFF. This rearrangement joins TRBV27 to TRBJ1-1; unclear D gene. The germline gives CDR1 MNHEY, CDR2 SMNVEV (reference sequence). Trimming removed 0 bases at V and 7 bases at J, with 15 bases between. The CDR3 is 15 amino acids.